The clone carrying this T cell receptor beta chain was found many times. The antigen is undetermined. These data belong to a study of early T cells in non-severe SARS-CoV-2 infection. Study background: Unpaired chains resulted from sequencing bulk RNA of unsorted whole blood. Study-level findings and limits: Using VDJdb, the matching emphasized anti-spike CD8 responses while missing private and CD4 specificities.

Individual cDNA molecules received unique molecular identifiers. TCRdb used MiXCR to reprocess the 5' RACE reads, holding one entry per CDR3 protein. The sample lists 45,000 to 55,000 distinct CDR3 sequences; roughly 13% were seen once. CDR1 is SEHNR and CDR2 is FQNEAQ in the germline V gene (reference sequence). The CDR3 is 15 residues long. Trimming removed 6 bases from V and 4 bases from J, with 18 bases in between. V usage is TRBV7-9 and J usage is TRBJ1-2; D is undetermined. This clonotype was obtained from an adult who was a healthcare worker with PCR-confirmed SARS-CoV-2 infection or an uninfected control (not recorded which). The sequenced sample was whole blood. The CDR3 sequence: CASSADGHLLYGYTF. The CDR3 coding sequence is TGTGCCAGCAGTGCCGACGGCCACCTTCTCTATGGCTACACCTTC.